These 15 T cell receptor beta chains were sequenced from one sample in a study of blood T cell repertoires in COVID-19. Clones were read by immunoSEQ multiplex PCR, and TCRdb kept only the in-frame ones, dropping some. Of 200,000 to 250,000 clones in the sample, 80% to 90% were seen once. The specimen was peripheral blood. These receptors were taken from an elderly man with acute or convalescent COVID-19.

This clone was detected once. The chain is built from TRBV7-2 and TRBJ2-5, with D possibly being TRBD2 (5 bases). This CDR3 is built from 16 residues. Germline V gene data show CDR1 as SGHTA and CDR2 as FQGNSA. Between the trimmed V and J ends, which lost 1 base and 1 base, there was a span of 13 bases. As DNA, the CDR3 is TGTGCCAGCAGCTTAGTGGGAGTTCCCCTCCAAGAGACCCAGTACTTC. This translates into CASSLVGVPLQETQYF.

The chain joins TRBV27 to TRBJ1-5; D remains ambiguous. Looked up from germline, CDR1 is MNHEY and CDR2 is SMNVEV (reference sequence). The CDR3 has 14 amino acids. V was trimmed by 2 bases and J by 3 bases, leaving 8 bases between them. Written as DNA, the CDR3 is TGTGCCAGCAGTTTAGCCCAGGCCAATCAGCCCCAGCATTTT. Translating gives CASSLAQANQPQHF.

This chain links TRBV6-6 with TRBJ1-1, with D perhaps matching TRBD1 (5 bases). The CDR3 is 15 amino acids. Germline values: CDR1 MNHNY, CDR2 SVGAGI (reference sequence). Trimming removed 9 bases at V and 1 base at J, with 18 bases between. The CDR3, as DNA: TGTGCCAGTCGGTTGTGGGGCAGGGAGAACACTGAAGCTTTCTTT. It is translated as CASRLWGRENTEAFF.

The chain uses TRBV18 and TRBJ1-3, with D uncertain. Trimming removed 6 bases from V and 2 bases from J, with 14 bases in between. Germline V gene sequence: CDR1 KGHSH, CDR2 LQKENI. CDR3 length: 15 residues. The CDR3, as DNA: TGTGCCAGCTCGCGATCCTTTGAACCTGGAAACACCATATATTTT. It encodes CASSRSFEPGNTIYF. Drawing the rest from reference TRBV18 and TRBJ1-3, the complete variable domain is NAGVMQNPRHLVRRRGQEARLRCSPMKGHSHVYWYRQLPEEGLKFMVYLQKENIIDESGMPKERFSAEFPKEGPSILRIQQVVRGDSAAYFCASSRSFEPGNTIYFGEGSWLTVV.

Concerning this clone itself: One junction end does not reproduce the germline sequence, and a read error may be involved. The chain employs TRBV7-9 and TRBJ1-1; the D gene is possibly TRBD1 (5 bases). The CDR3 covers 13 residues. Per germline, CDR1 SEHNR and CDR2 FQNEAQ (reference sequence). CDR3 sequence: CASSLGQNTEAFF. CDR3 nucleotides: TGTGCCAGCAGTTTAGGACAGAACACTGAAGCTTTCTTT.

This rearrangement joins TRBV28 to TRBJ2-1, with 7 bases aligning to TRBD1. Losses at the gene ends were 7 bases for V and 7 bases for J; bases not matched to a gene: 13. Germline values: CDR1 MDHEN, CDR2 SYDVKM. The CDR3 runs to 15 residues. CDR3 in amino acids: CASILGQLRGNEQFF. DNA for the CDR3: TGTGCCAGCATCCTGGGACAGCTTCGAGGGAATGAGCAGTTCTTC. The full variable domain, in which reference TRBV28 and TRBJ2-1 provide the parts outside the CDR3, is DVKVTQSSRYLVKRTGEKVFLECVQDMDHENMFWYRQDPGLGLRLIYFSYDVKMKEKGDIPEGYSVSREKKERFSLILESASTNQTSMYLCASILGQLRGNEQFFGPGTRLTVL.

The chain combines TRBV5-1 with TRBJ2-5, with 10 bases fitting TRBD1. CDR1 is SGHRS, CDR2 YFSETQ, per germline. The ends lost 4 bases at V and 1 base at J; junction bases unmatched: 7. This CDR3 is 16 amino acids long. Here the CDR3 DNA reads TGCGCCAGCAGCCGGGGGGACAGGGGCCCCCAAGAGACCCAGTACTTC. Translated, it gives CASSRGDRGPQETQYF.

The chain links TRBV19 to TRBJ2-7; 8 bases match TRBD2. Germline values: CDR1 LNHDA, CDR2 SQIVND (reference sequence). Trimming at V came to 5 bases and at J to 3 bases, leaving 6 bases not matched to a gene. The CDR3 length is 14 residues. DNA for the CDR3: TGTGCCAGTAGTCCACGGACTAGCAGCTACGAGCAGTACTTC. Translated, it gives CASSPRTSSYEQYF.

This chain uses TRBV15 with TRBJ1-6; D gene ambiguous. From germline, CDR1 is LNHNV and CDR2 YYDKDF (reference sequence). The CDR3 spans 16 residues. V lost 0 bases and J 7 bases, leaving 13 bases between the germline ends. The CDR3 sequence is CATSRDPAVINSPLHF. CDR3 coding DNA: TGTGCCACCAGCAGAGATCCGGCGGTAATAAATTCACCCCTCCACTTT.

The CDR3 region is CASSKEGLDSDTQYF. For the CDR3, the DNA is TGTGCCAGCAGCAAAGAGGGACTAGATTCAGATACGCAGTATTTT. The chain couples TRBV7-8 to TRBJ2-3; 8 nucleotides align to TRBD2. The V gene end was trimmed by 5 bases and the J gene end by 4 bases; junction bases not matched to a gene: 8. This CDR3 spans 15 amino acids. The germline gives CDR1 SGHVS, CDR2 FQNEAQ.

The CDR3 sequence is CASRDRAEIEQFF. CDR3 in DNA: TGCGCCAGCCGGGACAGGGCGGAGATTGAGCAGTTCTTC. The chain has TRBV23-1 and TRBJ2-1, with 9 bases identical to TRBD1. TRBV23-1 is marked as an open reading frame, function uncertain. Trimming took 8 bases from V and 9 from J; bases not matched to a gene: 8. CDR3 size: 13 residues.

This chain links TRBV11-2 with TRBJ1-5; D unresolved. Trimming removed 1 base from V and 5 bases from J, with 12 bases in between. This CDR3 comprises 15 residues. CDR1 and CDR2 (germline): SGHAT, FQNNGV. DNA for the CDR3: TGTGCCAGCAGCTTAGTCCCCGGGTCCCATCAGCCCCAGCATTTT. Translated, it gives CASSLVPGSHQPQHF.

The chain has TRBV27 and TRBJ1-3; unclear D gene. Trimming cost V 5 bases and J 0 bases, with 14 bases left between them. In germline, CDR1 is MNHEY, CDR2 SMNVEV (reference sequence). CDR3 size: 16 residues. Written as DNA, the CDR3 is TGTGCCAGCAGTCAAACCGCTCCGGGCTCTGGAAACACCATATATTTT. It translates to CASSQTAPGSGNTIYF.

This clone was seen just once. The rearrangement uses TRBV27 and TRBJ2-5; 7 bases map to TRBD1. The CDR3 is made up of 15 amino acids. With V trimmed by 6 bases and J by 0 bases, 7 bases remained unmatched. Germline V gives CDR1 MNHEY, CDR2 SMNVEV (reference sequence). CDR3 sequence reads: CASSRTGAYQETQYF. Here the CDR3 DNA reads TGTGCCAGCAGCAGGACAGGAGCATACCAAGAGACCCAGTACTTC.

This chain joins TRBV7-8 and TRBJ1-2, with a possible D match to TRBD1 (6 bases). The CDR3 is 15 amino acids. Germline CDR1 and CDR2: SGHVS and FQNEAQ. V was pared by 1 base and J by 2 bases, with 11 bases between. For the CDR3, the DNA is TGTGCCAGCAGCTTAGGGTTCCAGGGGAACTATGGCTACACCTTC. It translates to CASSLGFQGNYGYTF. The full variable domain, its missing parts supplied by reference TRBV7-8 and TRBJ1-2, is GAGVSQSPRYKVAKRGQDVALRCDPISGHVSLFWYQQALGQGPEFLTYFQNEAQLDKSGLPSDRFFAERPEGSVSTLKIQRTQQEDSAVYLCASSLGFQGNYGYTFGSGTRLTVV.